The T cell receptor beta chain under discussion was sequenced for a study of blood T cells in healthy people across ages. Study in general: Template switching recovered approximately one barcoded beta molecule for every two T cells.

The CDR3 is 15 amino acids. Trimming took 0 bases from V and 9 from J, leaving 18 bases between them. CDR1 DFQATT and CDR2 SNEGSKA come from the germline V gene (reference sequence). Through a sample-barcoded 5' primer and a J-beta primer mix, a second PCR was run for roughly 7 to 12 cycles. TCRdb redid the calling of the 5' RACE reads with MiXCR, one entry per CDR3 protein. The sample contains about 1,500,000 distinct CDR3 sequences, around two fifths of which appear only once. Study-level findings and limits: Age advanced and TCR beta diversity per million T cells fell, roughly linearly.

This clonotype was observed a few times. Its matching antigen is unknown. Samples each had at least 6 micrograms of total RNA extracted. Sequencing input: blood. The sequence was obtained from a young woman in good health. V is TRBV20-1 and J is TRBJ2-1; D may be TRBD1 (6 bases). CDR3 DNA: TGCAGTGCTAGAGATAGATTACAGGGTGGTAGTGAGCAGTTCTTC. Translating it yields CSARDRLQGGSEQFF.